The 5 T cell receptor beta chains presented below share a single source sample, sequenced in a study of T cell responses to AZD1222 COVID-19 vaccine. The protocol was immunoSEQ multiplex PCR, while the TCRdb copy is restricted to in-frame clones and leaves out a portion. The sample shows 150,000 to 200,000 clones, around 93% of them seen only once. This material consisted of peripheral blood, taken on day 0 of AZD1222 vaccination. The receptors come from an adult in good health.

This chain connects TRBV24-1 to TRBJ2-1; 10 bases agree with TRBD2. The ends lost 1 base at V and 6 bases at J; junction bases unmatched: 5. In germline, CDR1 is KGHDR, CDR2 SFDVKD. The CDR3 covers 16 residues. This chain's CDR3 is CATSDLAGGHPNEQFF. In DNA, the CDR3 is TGTGCCACCAGTGATTTAGCGGGAGGGCACCCCAATGAGCAGTTCTTC.

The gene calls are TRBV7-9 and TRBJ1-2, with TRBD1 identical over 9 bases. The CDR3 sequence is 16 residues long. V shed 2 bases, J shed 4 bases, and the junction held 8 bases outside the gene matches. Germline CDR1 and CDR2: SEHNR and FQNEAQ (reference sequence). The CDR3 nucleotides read TGTGCCAGCAGCTTATCCGGGACAGGGTGGCTCTATGGCTACACCTTC. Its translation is CASSLSGTGWLYGYTF.

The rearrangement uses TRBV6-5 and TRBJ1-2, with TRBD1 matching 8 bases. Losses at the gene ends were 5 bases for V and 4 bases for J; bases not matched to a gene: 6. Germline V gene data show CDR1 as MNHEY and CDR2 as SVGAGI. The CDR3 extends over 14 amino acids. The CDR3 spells CASSPGGEIYGYTF. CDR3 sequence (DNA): TGTGCCAGCAGTCCAGGGGGCGAAATCTATGGCTACACCTTC.

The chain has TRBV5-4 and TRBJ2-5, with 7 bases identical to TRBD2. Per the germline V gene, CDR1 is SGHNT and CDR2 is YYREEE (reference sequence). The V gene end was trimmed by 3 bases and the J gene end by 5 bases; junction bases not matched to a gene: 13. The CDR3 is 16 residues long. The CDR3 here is CASSSPGGMGGETQYF. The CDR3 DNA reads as TGTGCCAGCAGCTCCCCCGGGGGTATGGGGGGGGAGACCCAGTACTTC.

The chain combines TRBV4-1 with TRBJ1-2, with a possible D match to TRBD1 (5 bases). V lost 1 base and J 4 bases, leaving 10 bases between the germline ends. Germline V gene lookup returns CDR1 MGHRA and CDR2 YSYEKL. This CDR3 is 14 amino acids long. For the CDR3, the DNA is TGCGCCAGCAGCCAAGGGGACGGCCTCTATGGCTACACCTTC. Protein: CASSQGDGLYGYTF.